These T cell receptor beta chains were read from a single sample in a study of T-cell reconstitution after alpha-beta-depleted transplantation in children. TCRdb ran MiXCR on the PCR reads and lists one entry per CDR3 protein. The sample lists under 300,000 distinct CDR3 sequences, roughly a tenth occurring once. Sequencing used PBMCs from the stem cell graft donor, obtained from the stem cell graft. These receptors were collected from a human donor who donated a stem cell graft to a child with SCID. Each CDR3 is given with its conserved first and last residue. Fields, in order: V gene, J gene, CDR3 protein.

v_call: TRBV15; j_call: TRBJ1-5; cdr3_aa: CATSSGGEAQPQHF
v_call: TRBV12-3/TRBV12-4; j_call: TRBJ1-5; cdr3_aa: CASSSGTYSNQPQHF
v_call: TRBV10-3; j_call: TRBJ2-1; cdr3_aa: CAIGGRPENEQFF
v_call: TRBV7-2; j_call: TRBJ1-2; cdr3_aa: CASSLLSQGFGYTF
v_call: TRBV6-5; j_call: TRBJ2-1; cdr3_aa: CASSTGSYNEQFF
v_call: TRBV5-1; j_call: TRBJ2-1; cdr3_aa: CASSLDGGLAVKEQFF
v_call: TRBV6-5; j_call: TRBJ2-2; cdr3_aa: CASSRAGELFF
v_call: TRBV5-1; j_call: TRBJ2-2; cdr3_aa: CASSIRTGDGELFF
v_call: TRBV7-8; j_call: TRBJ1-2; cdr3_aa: CASSLDRTGGLGYTF
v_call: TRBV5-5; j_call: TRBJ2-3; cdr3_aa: CASSLETATDTQYF
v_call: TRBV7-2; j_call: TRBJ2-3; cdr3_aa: CASSLVGLGKDTQYF
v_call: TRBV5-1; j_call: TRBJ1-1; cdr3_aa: CASIELPGSTEAFF
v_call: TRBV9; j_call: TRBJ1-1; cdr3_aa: CASSAGPDTEAFF
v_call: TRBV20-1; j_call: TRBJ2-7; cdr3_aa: CSVPTWGHSSYEQYF
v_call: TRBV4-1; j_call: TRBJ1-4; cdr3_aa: CASSQERDPTNEKLFF
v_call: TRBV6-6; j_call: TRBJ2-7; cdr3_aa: CASSRGGIYEQYF
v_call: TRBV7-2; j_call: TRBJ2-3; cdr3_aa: CASSSERSDTQYF
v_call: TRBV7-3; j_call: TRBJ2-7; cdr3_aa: CASSLLGRGWGLSYEQYF
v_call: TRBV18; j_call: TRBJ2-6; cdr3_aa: CASSPPLERYGANVLTF
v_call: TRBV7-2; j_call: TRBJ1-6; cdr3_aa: CATLGGLNSPLHF
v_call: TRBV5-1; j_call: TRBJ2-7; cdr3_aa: CASSFSWGLSRSYEQYF
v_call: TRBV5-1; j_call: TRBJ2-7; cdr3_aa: CASSPKVGPYEQYF
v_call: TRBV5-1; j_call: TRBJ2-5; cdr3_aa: CASSSDAWGAQETQYF
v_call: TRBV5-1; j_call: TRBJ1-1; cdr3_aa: CASSFPNTQGTRMNTEAFF
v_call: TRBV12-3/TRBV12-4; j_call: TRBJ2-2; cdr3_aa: CASSSSHPLPKGGELFF
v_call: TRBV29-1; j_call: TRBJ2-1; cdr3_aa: CSGSWGGPYNEQFF
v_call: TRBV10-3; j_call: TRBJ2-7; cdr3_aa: CAISETPYEQYF
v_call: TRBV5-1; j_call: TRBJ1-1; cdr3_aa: CASRPGTGGVGAEAFF
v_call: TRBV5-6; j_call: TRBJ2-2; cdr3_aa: CASSFRGLRTGELFF
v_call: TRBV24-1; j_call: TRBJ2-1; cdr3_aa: CATSPRLGGRPIF
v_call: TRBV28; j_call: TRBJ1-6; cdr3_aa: CASSPQGFGGGALHF
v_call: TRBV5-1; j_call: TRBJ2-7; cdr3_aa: CASSQGLAGLYEQYF
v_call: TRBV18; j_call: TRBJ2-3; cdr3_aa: CASSPFDGGTDTQYF
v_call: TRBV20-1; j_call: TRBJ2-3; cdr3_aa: CSARDGSGGGADTQYF
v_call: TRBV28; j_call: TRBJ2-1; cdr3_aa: CASNYRGSEQFF
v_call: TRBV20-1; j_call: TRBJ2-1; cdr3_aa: CSARGSSLGAGDEQFF
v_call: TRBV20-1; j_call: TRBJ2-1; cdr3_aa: CSARPQSSYNEQFF
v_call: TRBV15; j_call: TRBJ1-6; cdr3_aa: CATSRELYSYNSPLHF
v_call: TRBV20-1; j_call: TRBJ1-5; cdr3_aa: CSARDRQLGNQPQHF
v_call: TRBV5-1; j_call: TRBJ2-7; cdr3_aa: CASSFSQGVGEQYF
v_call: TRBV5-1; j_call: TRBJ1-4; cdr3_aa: CASSTYSGTANEKLFF
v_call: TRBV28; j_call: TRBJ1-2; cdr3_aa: CASRIQGGASYTF
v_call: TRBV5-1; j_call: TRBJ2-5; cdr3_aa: CASSFRDNLLETQYF
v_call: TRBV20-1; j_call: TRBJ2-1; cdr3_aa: CSTPSYNEQFF
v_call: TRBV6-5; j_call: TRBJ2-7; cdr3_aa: CASSYSAPIEGSQYF
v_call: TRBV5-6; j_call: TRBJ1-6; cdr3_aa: CASSPYDRVGSPLHF
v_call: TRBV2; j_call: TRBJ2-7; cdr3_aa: CASRTSGGMYEQYF
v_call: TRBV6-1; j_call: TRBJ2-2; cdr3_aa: CASSASRLGGELFF
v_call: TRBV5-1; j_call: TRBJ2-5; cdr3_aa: CASSFQAGGQETQYF
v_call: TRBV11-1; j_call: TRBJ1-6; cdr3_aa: CASSAGVSGVETLHF
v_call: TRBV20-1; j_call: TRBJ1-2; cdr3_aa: CSAQYPGQGKLGYTF
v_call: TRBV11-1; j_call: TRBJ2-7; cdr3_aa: CASSPIGTGAYEQYF